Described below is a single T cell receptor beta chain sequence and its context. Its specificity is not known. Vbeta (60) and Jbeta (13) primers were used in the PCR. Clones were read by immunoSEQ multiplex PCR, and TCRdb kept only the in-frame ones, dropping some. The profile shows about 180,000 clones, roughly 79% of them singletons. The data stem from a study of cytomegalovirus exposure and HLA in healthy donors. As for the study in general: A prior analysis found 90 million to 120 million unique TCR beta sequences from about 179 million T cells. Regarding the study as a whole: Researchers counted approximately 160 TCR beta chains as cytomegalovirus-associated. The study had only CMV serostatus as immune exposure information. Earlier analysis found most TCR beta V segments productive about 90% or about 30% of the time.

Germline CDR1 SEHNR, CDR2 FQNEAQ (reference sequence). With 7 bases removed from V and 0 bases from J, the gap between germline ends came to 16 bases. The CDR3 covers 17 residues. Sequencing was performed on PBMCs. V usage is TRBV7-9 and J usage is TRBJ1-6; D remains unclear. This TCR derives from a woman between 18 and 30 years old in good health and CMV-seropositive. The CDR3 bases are TGTGCCAGCAACACCGGGTCTACTAGCTCCTATAATTCACCCCTCCACTTT. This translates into CASNTGSTSSYNSPLHF.